This entry concerns a single T cell receptor (beta chain). Its cognate antigen is unknown. This entry is derived from a study of Ad26.COV2.S vaccination and SARS-CoV-2 variants. Study at large: Ad26.COV2.S given intramuscularly, once or twice 56 days apart. Study results and caveats: Placebo and vaccine recipients had non-spike TCR breadth that was similar. CD8+ and CD4+ T cells specific for spike reportedly responded with substantial breadth after vaccination.

Measured with immunoSEQ multiplex PCR; TCRdb has only the in-frame clones, and not every one. The sample consists of roughly 500,000 clones, roughly 89% of them appearing once. Treatment specified: about 20 received Ad26.COV2.S at low or high dose, single or two shots; about five received placebo; per-sample allocation not given. The study sampled participants on day 63 after the first vaccine or placebo injection. The donor was a Boston adult aged 18-55 years. Trimming pared 0 bases from V and 0 bases from J, leaving 7 bases between. This CDR3 region has 15 residues. Per the germline V gene, CDR1 is SGHKS and CDR2 is YYEKEE (reference sequence).

The chain employs TRBV5-5 and TRBJ1-5; D uncertain. The sample in question was peripheral blood, obtained in a trial of Ad26.COV2.S vaccine versus placebo. This TCR came from a person between 18 and 59 years old who received the Ad26.COV2.S COVID-19 vaccine or a placebo. The CDR3 DNA reads as TGTGCCAGCAGCTTGGAAGTCCTTAGCAATCAGCCCCAGCATTTT. It specifies CASSLEVLSNQPQHF. Full variable domain (rest looked up from reference TRBV5-5 and TRBJ1-5): DAGVTQSPTHLIKTRGQQVTLRCSPISGHKSVSWYQQVLGQGPQFIFQYYEKEERGRGNFPDRFSARQFPNYSSELNVNALLLGDSALYLCASSLEVLSNQPQHFGDGTRLSIL.